The rows below give T cell receptor beta chains drawn from one sample of a study of early T cells in non-severe SARS-CoV-2 infection. MiXCR was run by TCRdb on the 5' RACE reads, yielding one entry per CDR3 protein. Of under 65,000 distinct CDR3 sequences listed, under 15% are singletons. Sequenced input: whole blood. Receptors were obtained from an adult who was a healthcare worker with PCR-confirmed SARS-CoV-2 infection or an uninfected control (not recorded which). The CDR3 runs from the conserved cysteine through the conserved F or W. Each record gives: J gene, clone size, V gene, CDR3 protein. Clone size is not always given. Where it is, it says once, few, many or a class for expanded clones.

TRBJ2-7,NA,TRBV4-3,CASSQWDREYEQYF
TRBJ2-7,NA,TRBV6-6,CARQIPTRDTGYEQYF
TRBJ2-1,few,TRBV20-1,CSARLAGVSEQFF
TRBJ2-7,few,TRBV11-2,CASSPGTGYYEQYF
TRBJ2-4,NA,TRBV6-2/TRBV6-3,CASSLAGTSGAKNIQYF
TRBJ1-6,many,TRBV5-1,CASSSGQGDSPLHF
TRBJ2-3,many,TRBV11-2,CASSLDSYTDTQYF
TRBJ2-5,NA,TRBV9,CASSVAASGGYQETQYF
TRBJ2-3,few,TRBV19,CASSPVAGVWSVNTQYF
TRBJ2-7,NA,TRBV7-8,CASSKAGQGPTYEQYF
TRBJ2-3,many,TRBV24-1,CATSDGSGGTDTQYF
TRBJ2-5,NA,TRBV11-2,CASSYRGTGDETQYF
TRBJ2-3,few,TRBV11-2,CASSITDTQYF
TRBJ2-1,NA,TRBV29-1,CSVDPHDGATEFF
TRBJ1-1,NA,TRBV4-1,CASNQVGRNTEAFF
TRBJ1-5,few,TRBV5-6,CASSTGAYSNQPQHF
TRBJ2-3,NA,TRBV12-3/TRBV12-4,CASSPSTWGTDTQYF
TRBJ1-1,many,TRBV2,CASSEKSALPAEAFF
TRBJ2-7,many,TRBV10-3,CAISGSSYEQYF
TRBJ2-7,NA,TRBV6-2/TRBV6-3,CASSLHRNYEQYF
TRBJ2-7,few,TRBV6-5,CASSYGRAPEQYF
TRBJ2-2,NA,TRBV7-2,CASSLVRGTGELFF
TRBJ1-6,many,TRBV20-1,CSARDSGGYNSPLHF
TRBJ1-2,few,TRBV11-2,CASSLQSGANYGYTF
TRBJ2-3,many,TRBV6-5,CASSYGQGAADTQYF
TRBJ2-3,few,TRBV20-1,CSASYGGTDTQYF
TRBJ1-1,few,TRBV10-3,CATSGQGGDTEAFF
TRBJ2-1,many,TRBV18,CASSLGTGRNEQFF
TRBJ2-7,few,TRBV6-5,CASSYSMAGTVSSYEQYF
TRBJ2-3,many,TRBV6-2/TRBV6-3,CASSYDSTDTQYF
TRBJ2-1,NA,TRBV20-1,CSATSRTSGSYNEQFF
TRBJ1-5,few,TRBV27,CASSTLGASNQPQHF
TRBJ2-2,few,TRBV7-8,CASSWAGLAGAANTGELFF
TRBJ2-5,NA,TRBV20-1,CSASGGGQETQYF
TRBJ2-5,few,TRBV29-1,CSVGLAGKETQYF
TRBJ2-7,NA,TRBV2,CASRETGGAVNEQYF
TRBJ2-5,many,TRBV6-1,CASSEASGAQETQYF
TRBJ2-3,few,TRBV7-8,CASSFERGIGDTQYF
TRBJ2-5,many,TRBV2,CASSEVVGSGEQETQYF
TRBJ1-2,few,TRBV27,CASSLTGTGRGYTF
TRBJ1-4,many,TRBV29-1,CSVAGSYRDEKLFF
TRBJ1-5,few,TRBV2,CASSDGGPGQPQHF
TRBJ2-1,few,TRBV10-3,CAISESRAVYNEQFF
TRBJ1-2,NA,TRBV19,CASSIRTEGYGYTF
TRBJ2-1,few,TRBV27,CASSLSVKGWSEQFF
TRBJ2-2,NA,TRBV7-2,CASSLYNTGELFF
TRBJ2-1,many,TRBV2,CASRLSSYNEQFF
TRBJ2-1,many,TRBV24-1,CATSHSGARNEQFF